Below are 13 T cell receptor beta chains sequenced from a single sample in a study of blood T cell repertoires in COVID-19 (dated by TCRdb to the early 2020s). Libraries were constructed by the immunoSEQ multiplex PCR assay. The immuneACCESS repertoire file appears here via TCRdb, limited to in-frame rearrangements. These files lack a portion of the clones; in checked studies, under half of the deficit traces to unresolved V genes, and the cause of the others is not known. Counted in this sample were under 85,000 clones; about nine tenths of them appeared once. 9.5% to 15% of the sample rests with the top ten. The specimen was peripheral blood. These receptors were obtained from a man aged 65 to 85 with active or convalescent COVID-19.

This clone has a single count. CDR3 coding DNA: TGTGCCAGCAGCCAAACGACGGGAGGATATGAAAAACTGTTTTTT. This sequence encodes CASSQTTGGYEKLFF. The genes are TRBV3-1 (or the pseudogene TRBV3-2) and TRBJ1-4; D gene unclear. Germline-derived CDR1 and CDR2 are LGHDT and YNNKEL (reference sequence). This CDR3 is 15 amino acids long. V was clipped by 2 bases and J by 6 bases, with 13 bases between them.

V gene TRBV4-3 combines with J gene TRBJ1-2, with TRBD1 matching 9 bases. Germline assignment: CDR1 LGHNA and CDR2 YSLEER. This CDR3 has 14 residues. After removal of 3 bases from V and 5 bases from J, the junction contained 4 bases not matched to a gene. The CDR3 bases are TGCGCCAGCAGCCAGATGACAGGGGGGTATGGCTACACCTTC. The encoded protein is CASSQMTGGYGYTF.

The chain couples TRBV11-3 to TRBJ2-7; 8 bases line up with TRBD1. V was clipped by 5 bases and J by 2 bases; unmatched bases: 8. The CDR3 covers 15 residues. Germline values: CDR1 SGHNT, CDR2 YENEEA. The DNA of the CDR3 is TGTGCCAGCAGCGCCCGACAGGGGCCAACCTACGAGCAGTACTTC. Residues: CASSARQGPTYEQYF.

V and J are TRBV5-6 and TRBJ1-6, with 7 positions matching TRBD1. The length of the CDR3 is 17 residues. Germline V lookup: CDR1 SGHDT, CDR2 YYEEEE. Unmatched junction bases numbered 6, after V lost 0 bases and J lost 3 bases. CDR3 sequence reads: CASSLGQGRIYNSPLHF. The DNA of the CDR3 is TGTGCCAGCAGCTTGGGACAGGGCAGGATCTATAATTCACCCCTCCACTTT.

The chain uses TRBV10-3 and TRBJ1-4, with TRBD1 matching 12 bases. The length of the CDR3 is 17 residues. The trim removed 0 bases at V and 7 bases at J, leaving 6 bases unmatched. From germline, CDR1 is ENHRY and CDR2 SYGVKD. CDR3 DNA sequence: TGTGCCATCAGTGAGTCCCGGGACAGGGGGCCAGGTGAAAAACTGTTTTTT. It specifies CAISESRDRGPGEKLFF.

The chain recombines TRBV28 with TRBJ2-2, with 7 bases that match TRBD2. Looked up from germline, CDR1 is MDHEN and CDR2 is SYDVKM. V lost 3 bases, J lost 8 bases, and 3 bases stayed unmatched. The CDR3 totals 13 residues. DNA for the CDR3: TGTGCCAGCAGTTTGGGGGGGTCGGGGGAGCTGTTTTTT. It encodes CASSLGGSGELFF.

J is TRBJ1-1 and V is TRBV27; TRBD1 aligns across 11 bases. Germline CDR1 and CDR2: MNHEY and SMNVEV (reference sequence). This CDR3 has 16 residues. V trimming: 3 bases; J trimming: 1 base; junction bases outside the gene matches: 4. The CDR3 DNA is TGTGCCAGCAGTTTGGGGGACAGGGGGAGGAACACTGAAGCTTTCTTT. It yields the protein CASSLGDRGRNTEAFF.

The chain links TRBV6-2 or TRBV6-3 to TRBJ1-5, with 11 bases lining up with TRBD1. The CDR3 loop spans 19 amino acids. In germline, CDR1 is MNHEY, CDR2 SVGEGT. V was pared by 2 bases and J by 0 bases, with 9 bases of the junction left unmatched. For the CDR3, the DNA is TGTGCCAGCAGTTACCCCGGGACAGGGGGTTCCTATAGCAATCAGCCCCAGCATTTT. It specifies CASSYPGTGGSYSNQPQHF.

The chain links TRBV28 to TRBJ1-2; D perhaps matches TRBD1 (5 bases). Germline V gene data show CDR1 as MDHEN and CDR2 as SYDVKM. The CDR3 is 13 residues long. Trimming cost V 3 bases and J 2 bases, with 7 bases left between them. CDR3 region: CASSFAGNYGYTF. The CDR3, as DNA: TGTGCCAGCAGTTTCGCAGGGAACTATGGCTACACCTTC.

The chain has TRBV4-1 and TRBJ1-3; 9 nucleotides match TRBD1. Trimming took 5 bases from V and 7 from J; bases not matched to a gene: 6. Germline lookup yields CDR1 MGHRA and CDR2 YSYEKL. The CDR3 contains 14 residues. The CDR3 nucleotides are TGCGCCAGCAGCACGGGACAGGGTTTTAACACCATATATTTT. Translated: CASSTGQGFNTIYF.

The V gene is TRBV10-3, the J gene TRBJ2-7; TRBD1 aligns across 9 bases. Germline V gene data show CDR1 as ENHRY and CDR2 as SYGVKD. V was clipped by 2 bases and J by 3 bases; unmatched bases: 2. The CDR3 contains 14 residues. The CDR3 nucleotides are TGTGCCATCAGTGAGGGACAGGGGATCTACGAGCAGTACTTC. It codes for CAISEGQGIYEQYF.

This chain joins TRBV5-6 and TRBJ2-5, with TRBD1 matching 8 bases. The V and J ends lost 2 bases and 1 base, in that order; junction bases with no gene match: 10. This CDR3 region has 17 residues. CDR1 SGHDT and CDR2 YYEEEE come from the germline V gene. This chain's CDR3 is CASSFLRTGTFQETQYF. CDR3 sequence (DNA): TGTGCCAGCAGCTTTCTTCGGACAGGGACATTCCAAGAGACCCAGTACTTC. The full variable domain, in which reference TRBV5-6 and TRBJ2-5 provide the parts outside the CDR3, is DAGVTQSPTHLIKTRGQQVTLRCSPKSGHDTVSWYQQALGQGPQFIFQYYEEEERQRGNFPDRFSGHQFPNYSSELNVNALLLGDSALYLCASSFLRTGTFQETQYFGPGTRLLVL.

The chain employs TRBV14 and TRBJ1-2; D gene unclear. Looked up from germline, CDR1 is SGHDN and CDR2 is FVKESK. Trimming took 4 bases from V and 8 from J, leaving 26 bases between them. CDR3 size: 17 residues. The CDR3 sequence: CASSPKGGTADLGGYTF. For the CDR3, the DNA is TGTGCCAGCAGCCCTAAAGGAGGAACTGCTGATCTAGGGGGCTACACCTTC.